This T cell receptor (beta chain) was recovered during a study of human T cells and chemical hapten exposure (dated by TCRdb to the early 2020s). Regarding the research as a whole: For sensitization, 2% DPC in acetone was applied to a roughly 2 cm by roughly 2 cm area of upper inner arm skin. Throughout the study period of approximately 23 weeks, patients also received therapeutic DPC doses to the scalp every week. Patch testing on the upper back used Finn chambers containing 0.01% DPC, with scoring done after 6 days according to International Contact Dermatitis Research Group standards. The mostly female patient cohort included alopecia areata with under or over 50% scalp involvement, alopecia totalis and alopecia universalis. Libraries were combined into a pool for sequencing, and differences in TCR yield between samples came mainly from small differences in library volumes within the pool. Peripheral blood TCR repertoire changes were tracked in vivo in alopecia patients during primary and secondary sensitization to the hapten diphenylcyclopropenone (DPC). Blood was sampled from patients pre-sensitization (week 0) and at 2, 6 and about 24 weeks after DPC sensitization. Blood for TCR sequencing was provided by twenty-nine alopecia patients at one to four time points (pre-sensitization, 2, 6 and 24 weeks).

Regarding this clonotype: Its cognate antigen has yet to be identified. One base away there is no much larger clone; base qualities are not given.

Here is what the overall study found, with its caveats: Repeated subsampling changed both the strength of the expansion versus patch-test correlation and the threshold at which that correlation became significant. Patch test score correlated positively with the number of PT1 expanded TCRs, reaching significance at thresholds 8, 16 and 32 but not at 4. The number of TCRs above 1 in 1000 frequency did not change with DPC sensitization; there was no evidence of global repertoire structure alterations. Because all patients had alopecia, a presumed autoimmune disease, the immune response of the patients might differ from that of healthy individuals. Significantly more large CDR3 similarity clusters were formed by expanded TCRs than by pre-sensitization or healthy control sets, consistent with antigen-driven responses.

In light of the paper, this sample's time point label describes: pre-sensitization, week 0. What this sample's treatment or condition label stands for: therapeutic diphenylcyclopropenone sensitization with weekly scalp DPC. At every patch-test visit, the blood draw took place before the patch test was put on. To be eligible, patients had to be aged 18 to 70, diagnosed with alopecia and judged suitable for DPC therapy, while pregnant patients were excluded. Total RNA was extracted from unfractionated whole blood collected in Tempus Blood RNA tubes. The library came from RACE. This sample was sequenced with a NextSeq 500. Library preparation attached unique molecular identifiers to individual cDNA molecules for quantitative, reproducible TCR counting. From each blood RNA sample, both TCR alpha and TCR beta chains were sequenced. Regarding the original processing steps: A median of approximately 96,000 TCRs per sample was observed, with a range of roughly 20,000 to 700,000. The Decombinator software suite was used to annotate the V, J and CDR3 of the TCR reads. For PS versus PT1 abundance plots, all samples were subsampled to the same number of TCRs (28,000). Expanded TCRs were defined as absent before sensitization and observed at least eight times at the 2-week time point. TCRdb trimmed public reads at Q25 via fastp, called clones via MiXCR and kept in-frame beta chains. When rows share a CDR3 protein, they turn into one entry using the most common DNA and genes. It is TCRdb's table, rather than the study itself, that gives the V and J calls and clone size. The sample has 350,000 to 450,000 distinct CDR3 sequences on record, approximately 5.1% of them singletons. The ten largest make up about 2.5% of the sample.

CDR1 and CDR2, looked up from the germline V gene (reference sequence), are LGHDT and YNNKEL. Clipping removes 2 bases from V and 5 bases from J, with 5 as the unmatched junction base count. The CDR3 runs 14 residues from the cysteine to the phenylalanine. Solely the CDR3 DNA is kept, with 42 bases framed from the first base. The receptor was derived from a woman aged 50 to 60 with alopecia areata. Some clones in this sample may be carry-over from other donors' samples. The source material was whole blood, sampled in connection with sensitization to the hapten diphenylcyclopropenone (DPC). The chain was built from TRBV3-1 and TRBJ2-7; 8 junctional bases match TRBD1. At the DNA level, the sequence is TGTGCCAGCAGCCAACGCGGACAGGGAAACGAGCAGTACTTC. Its translation reads: CASSQRGQGNEQYF.